The 9 T cell receptor beta chains below all came from one sample that was sequenced in a study of low-dose radiotherapy and immunotherapy resistance in tumors. TRAV- and TRBV-specific primers were used for first-strand cDNA, which covered alpha and beta chains. Amplification, which lasted roughly 22 PCR cycles, used a constant-region primer and V-primer adapter to amplify TCRs. TCRdb fed the reads into MiXCR, producing one record per CDR3 protein. Of approximately 15,000 distinct CDR3 sequences in the sample, 60% were seen once. The origin of the receptors is a human donor with advanced metastatic prostate, ovarian, gallbladder or colorectal cancer (not recorded which). This table probably holds off-target reads from a library built for another chain.

J is TRBJ1-2 and V is TRBV29-1; TRBD1 matches 9 bases. The V gene's germline CDR1 is SQVTM and CDR2 ANQGSEA. V shed 2 bases and J 8 bases; nucleotides not matched to a gene: 6. The CDR3 runs to 13 residues. The CDR3 spells CSVEPQGAHGYTF. The CDR3, as DNA: TGCAGCGTTGAACCACAGGGGGCGCACGGCTACACCTTC.

In its sample, this clonotype was seen a few times. The gene calls are TRBV7-2 and TRBJ1-2, with a tentative D call TRBD1 (5 bases). The CDR3 is made up of 14 amino acids. V dropped 7 bases and J dropped 3 bases, with 15 bases sitting between them. Germline V gene sequence: CDR1 SGHTA, CDR2 FQGNSA. CDR3 in amino acids: CASIKDSYDYGYTF. CDR3 bases: TGTGCCAGCATCAAAGACAGCTATGACTATGGCTACACCTTC.

Relative to its sample, this clonotype is medium-sized. The J gene is TRBJ1-1, the V gene TRBV7-9; D gene ambiguous. This CDR3 contains 13 residues. With 6 bases removed from V and 8 bases from J, the gap between germline ends came to 16 bases. In germline, CDR1 is SEHNR, CDR2 FQNEAQ (reference sequence). CDR3 nucleotides: TGTGCCAGCAGACCTACGATGCTTGAAGAAGCTTTCTTT. Its translation is CASRPTMLEEAFF.

The chain joins TRBV12-3 or TRBV12-4 to TRBJ1-5; D remains ambiguous. The CDR3 consists of 17 residues. V was trimmed by 3 bases and J by 0 bases, leaving 15 bases between them. The CDR3 sequence: CASSFYSGAVSNQPQHF. CDR3 bases: TGTGCCAGCAGTTTTTACTCGGGAGCTGTTAGCAATCAGCCCCAGCATTTT.

The gene calls are TRBV4-1 and TRBJ2-1; D perhaps matches TRBD1 (6 bases). V was trimmed by 1 base and J by 4 bases, leaving 14 bases between them. Germline V gene lookup returns CDR1 MGHRA and CDR2 YSYEKL. The CDR3 spans 16 residues. The CDR3 loop is CASSQGVGQTYNEQFF. CDR3 bases: TGCGCCAGCAGCCAAGGGGTAGGACAGACGTACAATGAGCAGTTCTTC.

The rearrangement joins TRBV7-2 to TRBJ2-1; 15 bases agree with TRBD2. Looked up from germline, CDR1 is SGHTA and CDR2 is FQGNSA. The trim removed 5 bases at V and 4 bases at J, leaving 9 bases unmatched. The CDR3 contains 18 residues. The CDR3 here is CASSLEGTSGRYYNEQFF. DNA for the CDR3: TGTGCCAGCAGCCTAGAGGGGACTAGCGGGAGGTATTACAATGAGCAGTTCTTC.

This chain uses TRBV5-6 with TRBJ2-1; D gene uncertain. The CDR3 is made up of 15 amino acids. Germline-derived CDR1 and CDR2 are SGHDT and YYEEEE. V lost 6 bases to trimming and J lost 5 bases, with 18 bases between them. DNA for the CDR3: TGTGCCAGCATCACTGGATCGGCAGACCACAATGAGCAGTTCTTC. It yields the protein CASITGSADHNEQFF.

This chain links TRBV28 with TRBJ2-7; TRBD2 might be the D (6 bases). The germline CDR1 and CDR2 sequences are MDHEN and SYDVKM. Trimming removed 3 bases at V and 2 bases at J, with 8 bases between. The CDR3 covers 13 residues. The CDR3 here is CASSFSGAYEQYF. CDR3 DNA sequence: TGTGCCAGCAGTTTTAGCGGAGCCTACGAGCAGTACTTC.

This clonotype has a handful of counts. Germline and junction disagree at one end, which may indicate a read error. The chain combines TRBV27 with TRBJ2-7; 10 nucleotides agree with TRBD1. In germline, CDR1 is MNHEY, CDR2 SMNVEV (reference sequence). The CDR3 is 14 residues long. CDR3 nucleotides: TGTGCCAGCAGTAGTCGACAGGGGGCGTACGCGCAGTACTTC. Protein product: CASSSRQGAYAQYF.